The 27 T cell receptor beta chains below all came from one sample that was sequenced in a study of vaccination effects on CD4 cells after COVID-19. It was after more than nine days of culture that CD4+ T cells were isolated. The vaccine given was either BNT162b2 or mRNA-1273, in two doses. Antigen specificity for these receptors is unknown. Repertoires were generated with immunoSEQ multiplex PCR, while TCRdb's copy carries only in-frame clones and drops some. The table records approximately 29,000 clones, around 70% of them present only once. This specimen was CD4+ T cells from PBMCs cultured without peptide, taken after COVID-19 vaccination. These receptors originate from a human donor who received a COVID-19 vaccine.

The chain couples TRBV2 to TRBJ1-5; D may be TRBD1 (5 bases). The V and J ends lost 3 bases and 1 base respectively, with 10 bases between them. This CDR3 region has 15 residues. Germline loops: CDR1 SNHLY, CDR2 FYNNEI. CDR3 bases: TGTGCCAGCAGTGAGCAGGGCTTGAGCAATCAGCCCCAGCATTTT. It is translated as CASSEQGLSNQPQHF.

J is TRBJ1-5 and V is TRBV11-3; a possible D gene is TRBD1 (5 bases). The CDR3 is made up of 13 amino acids. Germline lookup yields CDR1 SGHNT and CDR2 YENEEA. V was clipped by 11 bases and J by 1 base, with 12 bases between them. The CDR3 loop is CAQMGGSNQPQHF. DNA of the CDR3: TGTGCCCAGATGGGGGGGAGCAATCAGCCCCAGCATTTT. Together with reference TRBV11-3 and TRBJ1-5, the CDR3 gives the full variable domain: EAGVVQSPRYKIIEKKQPVAFWCNPISGHNTLYWYLQNLGQGPELLIRYENEEAVDDSQLPKDRFSAERLKGVDSTLKIQPAELGDSAVYLCAQMGGSNQPQHFGDGTRLSIL.

Comments on this clone: Within the sample, other DNA sequences also encode this same CDR3. The V call is TRBV19, the J call TRBJ2-1, with D perhaps matching TRBD2 (6 bases). V lost 5 bases to trimming and J lost 4 bases, with 9 bases between them. CDR1 LNHDA and CDR2 SQIVND come from the germline V gene (reference sequence). The length of the CDR3 is 13 residues. CDR3 region: CASSGRGYNEQFF. The DNA for the CDR3 is TGTGCCAGTAGTGGGCGGGGTTACAATGAGCAGTTCTTC.

This rearrangement joins TRBV6-5 to TRBJ1-2; 10 positions agree with TRBD1. Germline CDR1 and CDR2: MNHEY and SVGAGI. CDR3 length: 16 amino acids. V shed 0 bases and J 7 bases; nucleotides not matched to a gene: 8. CDR3 sequence: CASSYSYDRGRIGYTF. The CDR3 nucleotides read TGTGCCAGCAGTTACTCATACGACAGGGGGCGCATTGGCTACACCTTC.

This clone was seen only a few times. J is TRBJ2-7 and V is TRBV7-3, with D possibly matching TRBD2 (5 bases). V was clipped by 0 bases and J by 6 bases, with 9 bases between them. Germline lookup yields CDR1 SGHTA and CDR2 FQGTGA. CDR3 length equals 13 residues. This CDR3 is CASSLTRDSEQYF. CDR3 DNA: TGTGCCAGCAGCTTAACGAGGGATTCCGAGCAGTACTTC.

The CDR3 reads CASSSGDSPGANVLTF. The DNA of the CDR3 is TGTGCCAGCAGCTCAGGCGACAGCCCTGGGGCCAACGTCCTGACTTTC. The chain recombines TRBV11-3 with TRBJ2-6; possibly TRBD1 for D (5 bases). The CDR3 is 16 residues long. V shed 4 bases and J shed 2 bases, with 12 bases lying between them. Germline V gene sequence: CDR1 SGHNT, CDR2 YENEEA.

This chain links TRBV19 with TRBJ1-1, with 8 positions matching TRBD1. Unmatched junction bases numbered 11, after V lost 5 bases and J lost 3 bases. The V gene's germline CDR1 is LNHDA and CDR2 SQIVND (reference sequence). There are 16 residues in the CDR3. CDR3 region: CASSSRSGGDDTEAFF. For the CDR3, the DNA is TGTGCCAGTAGTTCAAGGTCAGGGGGCGATGACACTGAAGCTTTCTTT.

The gene calls are TRBV9 and TRBJ2-5; the D gene could be TRBD1 or TRBD2 (5 bases each). Deletions cut 0 bases from V and 2 bases from J, with 11 bases between. The CDR3 length is 15 residues. Germline CDR1 is SGDLS and CDR2 is YYNGEE. CDR3 in amino acids: CASSVAGTDQETQYF. The CDR3 DNA follows: TGTGCCAGCAGCGTAGCCGGGACGGATCAAGAGACCCAGTACTTC.

The J gene is TRBJ2-1, the V gene TRBV19, with D possibly being TRBD1 (6 bases). V lost 7 bases and J lost 3, with 19 bases in between. Per the germline V gene, CDR1 is LNHDA and CDR2 is SQIVND (reference sequence). The length of the CDR3 is 16 residues. In nucleotides, the CDR3 is TGTGCCAGTAAATCAGGGGCAAACGATAACTACAATGAGCAGTTCTTC. This codes for CASKSGANDNYNEQFF.

The rearrangement joins TRBV29-1 to TRBJ1-1; D is unclear. Germline V lookup: CDR1 SQVTM, CDR2 ANQGSEA. The V and J ends lost 3 bases and 5 bases respectively, with 7 bases between them. The CDR3 has 11 residues. The CDR3 loop reads CSVDKGTEAFF. CDR3 sequence (DNA): TGCAGCGTTGACAAGGGAACTGAAGCTTTCTTT.

CDR3 in amino acids: CASSQDPSLPQGGLYEQYF. CDR3 DNA sequence: TGTGCCAGCAGCCAAGATCCCTCATTGCCTCAGGGGGGTCTCTACGAGCAGTACTTC. V and J are TRBV3-1 (or the pseudogene TRBV3-2) and TRBJ2-7, with a possible D match to TRBD1 (7 bases). The CDR3 totals 19 residues. Germline-derived CDR1 and CDR2 are LGHDT and YNNKEL (reference sequence). Deletions cut 0 bases from V and 3 bases from J, with 24 bases between.

This chain links TRBV19 with TRBJ1-2, with D tentatively TRBD1 (6 bases). V lost 6 bases, J lost 1 base, and 9 bases lay in between. The CDR3 covers 13 residues. Germline V CDR1 and CDR2: LNHDA, SQIVND (reference sequence). The chain's CDR3 is CASSPRGNYGYTF. The CDR3 bases are TGTGCCAGTAGCCCCAGGGGTAACTATGGCTACACCTTC. Filled out from reference TRBV19 and TRBJ1-2, the complete variable domain reads DGGITQSPKYLFRKEGQNVTLSCEQNLNHDAMYWYRQDPGQGLRLIYYSQIVNDFQKGDIAEGYSVSREKKESFPLTVTSAQKNPTAFYLCASSPRGNYGYTFGSGTRLTVV.

V is TRBV28 and J is TRBJ2-1; TRBD2 matches 14 bases. V was clipped by 6 bases and J by 1 base; unmatched bases: 8. The germline V gene has CDR1 MDHEN and CDR2 SYDVKM. The CDR3 covers 18 residues. The CDR3 DNA reads TGTGCCAGCAGCCCGGGACTAGCGGGAGTTAAGTCCTACAATGAGCAGTTCTTC. Its protein product is CASSPGLAGVKSYNEQFF.

V and J are TRBV7-9 and TRBJ1-3; D gene unclear. Germline V CDR1 and CDR2: SEHNR, FQNEAQ (reference sequence). Trimming shortened V by 3 bases and J by 1 base, and 1 base separated the two germline ends. The CDR3 runs to 12 residues. CDR3 in DNA: TGTGCCAGCAGCTTGTCTGGAAACACCATATATTTT. Protein sequence: CASSLSGNTIYF.

The rearrangement joins TRBV4-1 to TRBJ2-7; D is perhaps TRBD1 (6 bases). The V and J ends lost 2 bases and 2 bases respectively, with 10 bases between them. CDR3 size: 14 residues. Germline lookup yields CDR1 MGHRA and CDR2 YSYEKL. This chain's CDR3 is CASSQSDRTYEQYF. In nucleotides, the CDR3 is TGCGCCAGCAGCCAAAGCGACAGGACCTACGAGCAGTACTTC.

This clone was seen only once. This rearrangement joins TRBV5-4 to TRBJ2-3; D is undetermined. The germline V gene has CDR1 SGHNT and CDR2 YYREEE (reference sequence). This CDR3 has 11 residues. V lost 0 bases and J lost 5, with 1 base in between. CDR3 amino acids: CASSLVDTQYF. CDR3 in DNA: TGTGCCAGCAGCTTGGTAGATACGCAGTATTTT.

The genes are TRBV7-9 and TRBJ2-3; D unresolved. The germline V gene encodes CDR1 SEHNR and CDR2 FQNEAQ (reference sequence). The CDR3 has 13 amino acids. V shed 5 bases and J shed 2 bases, with 8 bases lying between them. CDR3 nucleotides: TGTGCCAGCAGCCTTAGGATCACAGATACGCAGTATTTT. This sequence encodes CASSLRITDTQYF.

The V gene is TRBV30, the J gene TRBJ2-7; weak D call: TRBD1 (5 bases). Trimming left V 0 bases short and J 0 bases short, with 9 bases between. From germline, CDR1 is GTSNPN and CDR2 SVGIG (reference sequence). CDR3 length: 14 amino acids. CDR3 residues: CAWSVLQDSYEQYF. DNA for the CDR3: TGTGCCTGGAGTGTACTACAGGACTCCTACGAGCAGTACTTC.

V is TRBV27 and J is TRBJ1-1; the D is unclear. CDR3 size: 11 residues. Germline CDR1 MNHEY, CDR2 SMNVEV (reference sequence). V was shortened by 11 bases and J by 5 bases, with 12 bases between the two germline ends. The chain's CDR3 is CASLGWTEAFF. CDR3 DNA sequence: TGTGCCTCCCTGGGTTGGACTGAAGCTTTCTTT.

V and J are TRBV15 and TRBJ2-5, with D tentatively TRBD2 (6 bases). Germline CDR1 and CDR2: LNHNV and YYDKDF (reference sequence). Trimming took 5 bases from V and 2 from J, leaving 15 bases between them. The CDR3 totals 15 residues. The CDR3 sequence: CATSARGRAQETQYF. The CDR3 region has the DNA TGTGCCACCAGCGCGCGGGGACGCGCTCAAGAGACCCAGTACTTC. The complete variable domain, with remaining parts taken from reference TRBV15 and TRBJ2-5, reads DAMVIQNPRYQVTQFGKPVTLSCSQTLNHNVMYWYQQKSSQAPKLLFHYYDKDFNNEADTPDNFQSRRPNTSFCFLDIRSPGLGDTAMYLCATSARGRAQETQYFGPGTRLLVL.

This clone was recorded a few times. The chain has TRBV19 and TRBJ2-1; TRBD2 agrees at 13 bases. The CDR3 contains 19 residues. Per germline, CDR1 LNHDA and CDR2 SQIVND (reference sequence). Germline trimming cut 6 bases from V and 0 bases from J; bases unmatched to any gene: 11. The CDR3 DNA is TGTGCCAGTAGCCAACTAGCGGGAGGGACTATAAGCTCCTACAATGAGCAGTTCTTC. It translates to CASSQLAGGTISSYNEQFF.

This clone came up a few times. The chain is built from TRBV4-2 and TRBJ2-5; TRBD2 matches 9 bases. J lost 5 bases, V lost 2 bases, and 9 bases had no gene match. Germline loops: CDR1 LGHNA, CDR2 YNFKEQ. The CDR3 is 16 residues long. The CDR3 sequence is CASSQIERGETETQYF. The CDR3 nucleotides read TGTGCCAGCAGCCAAATAGAGCGGGGGGAAACGGAGACCCAGTACTTC.

The J gene is TRBJ1-2, the V gene TRBV4-3; no clear D gene. The germline V and J ends were trimmed by 6 bases and 4 bases, with 15 bases remaining between them. The CDR3 has 14 amino acids. Germline assignment: CDR1 LGHNA and CDR2 YSLEER. Here the CDR3 reads CASSNSLYLYGYTF. The CDR3 region has the DNA TGCGCCAGCAGTAACTCACTGTATCTCTATGGCTACACCTTC.

This clone has only one observation. V and J are TRBV9 and TRBJ1-6; D is unresolved. The germline V gene has CDR1 SGDLS and CDR2 YYNGEE. The V gene lost 0 bases and the J gene lost 10 bases, with 11 bases spanning the gap. The CDR3 totals 14 residues. The CDR3 bases are TGTGCCAGCAGCGTAGCCAGGTCCGGATCACCCCTCCACTTT. This encodes CASSVARSGSPLHF.

In its sample, this clone was seen once. The chain has TRBV4-3 and TRBJ1-4; TRBD1 matches at 9 bases. Trimming took 3 bases from V and 6 from J; bases not matched to a gene: 8. This CDR3 spans 16 amino acids. Germline V gene data show CDR1 as LGHNA and CDR2 as YSLEER. CDR3 in DNA: TGCGCCAGCAGCCAGCCACAGGGGGCGGGAGATGAAAAACTGTTTTTT. Its translation: CASSQPQGAGDEKLFF.

This clone was recorded a few times. The chain combines TRBV19 with TRBJ1-6; possibly TRBD1 for D (5 bases). The CDR3 is 15 amino acids. Germline loops: CDR1 LNHDA, CDR2 SQIVND (reference sequence). V was cut by 7 bases and J by 10 bases, with 20 bases left in between. The CDR3 DNA is TGTGCCAGTACCTACCGGGACCCGGGTCGCTCACCCCTCCACTTT. The encoded protein is CASTYRDPGRSPLHF. Filled out from reference TRBV19 and TRBJ1-6, the complete variable domain reads DGGITQSPKYLFRKEGQNVTLSCEQNLNHDAMYWYRQDPGQGLRLIYYSQIVNDFQKGDIAEGYSVSREKKESFPLTVTSAQKNPTAFYLCASTYRDPGRSPLHFGNGTRLTVT.

The V and J genes are TRBV3-1 (or the pseudogene TRBV3-2) and TRBJ2-7; D is unclear. Germline V gene sequence: CDR1 LGHDT, CDR2 YNNKEL (reference sequence). The CDR3 has 14 amino acids. The ends were cut back, 1 base at V and 4 bases at J, with 11 bases in the middle. CDR3 sequence (DNA): TGTGCCAGCAGCCAAGGAGAGGTGGGGTACGAGCAGTACTTC. Translated: CASSQGEVGYEQYF.